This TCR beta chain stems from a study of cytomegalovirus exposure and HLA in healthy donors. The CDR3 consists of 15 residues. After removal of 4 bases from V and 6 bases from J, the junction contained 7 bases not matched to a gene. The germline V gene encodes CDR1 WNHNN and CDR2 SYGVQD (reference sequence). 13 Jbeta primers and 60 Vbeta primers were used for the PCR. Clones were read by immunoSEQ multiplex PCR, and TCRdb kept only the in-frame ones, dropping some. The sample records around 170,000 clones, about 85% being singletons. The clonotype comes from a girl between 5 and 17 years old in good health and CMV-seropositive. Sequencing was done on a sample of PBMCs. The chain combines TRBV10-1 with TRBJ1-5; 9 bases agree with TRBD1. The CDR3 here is CASSAGTGSGQPQHF. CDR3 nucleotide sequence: TGCGCCAGCAGTGCGGGGACAGGGTCGGGTCAGCCCCAGCATTTT.